This is a list of T cell receptor beta chains from one sample in a study of regulatory T cells in long-lasting Graves disease. TCRdb re-called the multiplex PCR reads through MiXCR, storing one row per CDR3 protein. Of about 470,000 distinct CDR3 sequences listed, 15% are singletons. The same data also went into a second study, on T cells in Graves' hyperthyroidism and ophthalmopathy.

The specimen comprised peripheral blood mononuclear cells (PBMCs), sampled at new diagnosis, from a patient treated with antithyroid drugs. These receptors were obtained from a woman aged 30 to 39 with Graves disease. CDR3s include the opening cysteine and the closing phenylalanine or tryptophan. A D gene is named only where the DNA matches it firmly. For some rows the clone size is stated as once, few or many, or as a class when expanded; others skip it.

j_call clone_size d_call v_call cdr3_aa cdr3_nt
TRBJ2-2 many TRBD1 TRBV20-1 CSAPGQGWPLRPGELFF TGCAGTGCGCCTGGACAGGGGTGGCCCTTACGGCCCGGGGAGCTGTTTTTT
TRBJ1-5 many . TRBV18 CASSPEGGASQPQHF TGTGCCAGCTCACCTGAGGGGGGAGCCAGTCAGCCCCAGCATTTT
TRBJ2-7 . . TRBV20-1 CSAGGVVYEQYF TGCAGTGCTGGCGGGGTCGTCTACGAGCAGTACTTC
TRBJ1-1 many TRBD1 TRBV20-1 CSAPVPGQGMNTEAFF TGCAGTGCTCCTGTCCCGGGACAGGGAATGAACACTGAAGCTTTCTTT
TRBJ2-7 . TRBD2 TRBV5-1 CASSSGLADNEQYF TGCGCCAGCAGTTCTGGACTAGCGGACAATGAGCAGTACTTC
TRBJ1-2 . . TRBV18 CASSSGTVYGYTF TGTGCCAGCTCATCCGGGACGGTCTATGGCTACACCTTC
TRBJ1-2 . . TRBV6-5 CASSYSGPPNYGYTF TGTGCCAGCAGTTACTCCGGTCCGCCAAACTATGGCTACACCTTC
TRBJ1-5 . . TRBV4-1 CASSHRLFQGGNQPQHF TGCGCCAGCAGCCATCGCCTTTTTCAGGGTGGCAATCAGCCCCAGCATTTT
TRBJ2-1 . TRBD2 TRBV29-1 CSVTGLAGGGEQFF TGCAGCGTCACAGGACTAGCGGGAGGCGGTGAGCAGTTCTTC
TRBJ2-7 . . TRBV11-2 CASSRTGTSDDEQYF TGTGCCAGCAGCCGAACCGGAACATCCGACGACGAGCAGTACTTC
TRBJ2-1 many TRBD2 TRBV12-3/TRBV12-4 CASSSYGLAGGPGNEQFF TGTGCCAGCAGTTCCTACGGACTAGCGGGAGGGCCGGGGAATGAGCAGTTCTTC
TRBJ1-5 many TRBD1 TRBV5-1 CASSLGTGYQPQHF TGCGCCAGCAGCTTGGGGACAGGGTATCAGCCCCAGCATTTT
TRBJ1-2 . . TRBV10-3 CAISGPGEDGYTF TGTGCCATCAGTGGCCCAGGGGAAGATGGCTACACCTTC
TRBJ2-1 many . TRBV6-2/TRBV6-3 CASSYTQGIGNEQFF TGTGCCAGCAGTTACACCCAGGGTATTGGAAATGAGCAGTTCTTC
TRBJ2-5 many . TRBV18 CASSPRRRQETQYF TGTGCCAGCTCACCACGCAGGCGGCAAGAGACCCAGTACTTC
TRBJ2-7 many TRBD2 TRBV7-6 CASSSIAGDVYEQYF TGTGCCAGCAGCTCGATAGCGGGAGACGTCTACGAGCAGTACTTC
TRBJ2-7 many TRBD1 TRBV7-8 CASSLWAGGYEQYF TGTGCCAGCAGCTTATGGGCAGGGGGCTACGAGCAGTACTTC
TRBJ2-2 . . TRBV11-2 CASSLDPFGELFF TGTGCCAGCAGCTTAGATCCCTTCGGGGAGCTGTTTTTT
TRBJ1-4 . . TRBV27 CASSSNNYNNEKLFF TGTGCCAGCAGTTCCAACAACTATAATAATGAAAAACTGTTTTTT
TRBJ1-1 . TRBD1 TRBV6-1 CASSASGGTEAFF TGTGCCAGCAGTGCCTCAGGGGGGACTGAAGCTTTCTTT